This T cell receptor beta chain was sequenced in a study of blood T cell repertoires in COVID-19. Study details: The study drew acute and convalescent COVID-19 samples from the United States, Italy and Spain. The cDNA or gDNA used as material had been derived from T cells, B-cell-depleted T cells, or PBMCs.

All exposed participants met a person with COVID-19 within 2 weeks before entering the study. Sequencing was performed with immunoSEQ multiplex PCR; in TCRdb, only in-frame clones are kept and a portion is missing. The sample includes about 350,000 clones, roughly 90% seen only once; the top ten take 1%. The ends were cut back, 2 bases at V and 2 bases at J, with 9 bases in the middle. The germline V gene encodes CDR1 MGHDK and CDR2 SYGVNS. The CDR3 runs to 14 residues. The TCR originated in a woman aged 30 to 39 who had been exposed to COVID-19. Input material: PBMCs or T cells enriched from blood (not recorded which). The chain is built from TRBV25-1 and TRBJ1-1; no clear D gene. CDR3 region: CASSEGRVNTEAFF. CDR3 coding DNA: TGTGCCAGCAGTGAAGGGCGGGTTAACACTGAAGCTTTCTTT. Combining the CDR3 with reference TRBV25-1 and TRBJ1-1 gives the whole variable domain EADIYQTPRYLVIGTGKKITLECSQTMGHDKMYWYQQDPGMELHLIHYSYGVNSTEKGDLSSESTVSRIRTEHFPLTLESARPSHTSQYLCASSEGRVNTEAFFGQGTRLTVV.